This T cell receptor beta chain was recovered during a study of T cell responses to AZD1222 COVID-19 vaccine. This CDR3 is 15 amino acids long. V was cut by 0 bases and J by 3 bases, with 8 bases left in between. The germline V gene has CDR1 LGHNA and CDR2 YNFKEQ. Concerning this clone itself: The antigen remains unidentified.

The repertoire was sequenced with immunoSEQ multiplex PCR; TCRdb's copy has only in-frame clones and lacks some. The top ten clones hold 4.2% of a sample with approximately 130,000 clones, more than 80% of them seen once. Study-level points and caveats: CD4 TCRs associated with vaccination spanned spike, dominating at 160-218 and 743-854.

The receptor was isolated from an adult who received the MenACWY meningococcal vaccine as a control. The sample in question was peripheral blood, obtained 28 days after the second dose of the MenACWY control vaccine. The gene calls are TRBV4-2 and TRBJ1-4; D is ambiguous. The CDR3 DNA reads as TGTGCCAGCAGCCAAGATACGGGGTCTAATGAAAAACTGTTTTTT. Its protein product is CASSQDTGSNEKLFF.